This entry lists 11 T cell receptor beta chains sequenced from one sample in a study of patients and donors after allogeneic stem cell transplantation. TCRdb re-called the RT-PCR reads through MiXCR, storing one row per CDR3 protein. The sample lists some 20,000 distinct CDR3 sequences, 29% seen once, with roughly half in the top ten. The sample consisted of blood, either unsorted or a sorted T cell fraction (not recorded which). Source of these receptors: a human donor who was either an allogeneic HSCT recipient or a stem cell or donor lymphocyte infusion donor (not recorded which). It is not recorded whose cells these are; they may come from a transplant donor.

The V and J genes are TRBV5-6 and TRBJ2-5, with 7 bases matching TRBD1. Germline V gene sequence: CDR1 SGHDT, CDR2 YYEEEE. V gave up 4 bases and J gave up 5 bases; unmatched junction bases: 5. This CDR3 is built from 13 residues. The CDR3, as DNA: TGTGCCAGCAGCGTGACAGGGCAGGAGACCCAGTACTTC. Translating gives CASSVTGQETQYF.

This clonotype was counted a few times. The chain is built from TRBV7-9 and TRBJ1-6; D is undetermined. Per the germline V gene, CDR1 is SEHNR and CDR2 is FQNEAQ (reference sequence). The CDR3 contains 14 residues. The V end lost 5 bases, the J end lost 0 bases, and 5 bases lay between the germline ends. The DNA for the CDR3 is TGTGCCAGCAGCCAACCCTCCTATAATTCACCCCTCCACTTT. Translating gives CASSQPSYNSPLHF. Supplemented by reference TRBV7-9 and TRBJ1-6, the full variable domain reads DTGVSQNPRHKITKRGQNVTFRCDPISEHNRLYWYRQTLGQGPEFLTYFQNEAQLEKSRLLSDRFSAERPKGSFSTLEIQRTEQGDSAMYLCASSQPSYNSPLHFGNGTRLTVT.

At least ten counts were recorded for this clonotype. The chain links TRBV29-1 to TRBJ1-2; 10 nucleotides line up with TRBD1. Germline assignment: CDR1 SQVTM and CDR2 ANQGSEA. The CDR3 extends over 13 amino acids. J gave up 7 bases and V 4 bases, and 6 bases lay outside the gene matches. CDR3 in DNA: TGCAGCGTTGGCCTGGGACAGGGGCTTGGCTACACCTTC. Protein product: CSVGLGQGLGYTF. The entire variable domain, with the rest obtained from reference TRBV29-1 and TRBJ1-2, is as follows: SAVISQKPSRDICQRGTSLTIQCQVDSQVTMMFWYRQQPGQSLTLIATANQGSEATYESGFVIDKFPISRPNLTFSTLTVSNMSPEDSSIYLCSVGLGQGLGYTFGSGTRLTVV.

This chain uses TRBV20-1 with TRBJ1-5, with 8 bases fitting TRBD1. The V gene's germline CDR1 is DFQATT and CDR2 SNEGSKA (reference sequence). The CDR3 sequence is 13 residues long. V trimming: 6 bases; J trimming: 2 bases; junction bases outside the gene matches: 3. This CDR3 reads CSARGPGNQPQHF. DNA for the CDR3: TGCAGTGCCAGGGGGCCGGGCAATCAGCCCCAGCATTTT.

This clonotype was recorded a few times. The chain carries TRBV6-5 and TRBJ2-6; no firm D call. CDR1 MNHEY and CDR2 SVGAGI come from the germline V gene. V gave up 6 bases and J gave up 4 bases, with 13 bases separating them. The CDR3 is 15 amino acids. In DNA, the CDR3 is TGTGCCAGCAGGCCCACTGGGTACGGGGCCAACGTCCTGACTTTC. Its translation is CASRPTGYGANVLTF.

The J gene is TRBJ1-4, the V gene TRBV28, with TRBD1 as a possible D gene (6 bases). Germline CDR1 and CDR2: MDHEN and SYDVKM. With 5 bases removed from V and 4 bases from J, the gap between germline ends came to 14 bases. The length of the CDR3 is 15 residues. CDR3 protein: CASSTQGRGNEKLFF. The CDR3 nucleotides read TGTGCCAGCAGTACACAGGGTAGAGGTAATGAAAAACTGTTTTTT.

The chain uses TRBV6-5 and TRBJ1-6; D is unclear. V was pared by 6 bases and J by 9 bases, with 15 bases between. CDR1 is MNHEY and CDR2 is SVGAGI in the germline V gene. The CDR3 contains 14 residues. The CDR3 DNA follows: TGTGCCAGCAGAACCCGGGGAGGGAGTTCACCCCTCCACTTT. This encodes CASRTRGGSSPLHF.

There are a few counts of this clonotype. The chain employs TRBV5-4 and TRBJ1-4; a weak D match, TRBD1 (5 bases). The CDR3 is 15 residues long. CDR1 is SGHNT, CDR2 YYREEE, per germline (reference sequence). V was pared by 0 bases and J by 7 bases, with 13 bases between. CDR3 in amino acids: CASSLEGREVEKLFF. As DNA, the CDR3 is TGTGCCAGCAGCTTGGAGGGCAGGGAGGTTGAAAAACTGTTTTTT.

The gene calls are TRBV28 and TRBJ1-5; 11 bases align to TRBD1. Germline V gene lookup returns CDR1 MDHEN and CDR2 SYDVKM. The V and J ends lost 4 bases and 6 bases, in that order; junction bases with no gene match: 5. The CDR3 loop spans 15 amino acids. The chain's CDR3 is CASSSGTGGSQPQHF. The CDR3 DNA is TGTGCCAGCAGTTCCGGGACAGGGGGGAGTCAGCCCCAGCATTTT.

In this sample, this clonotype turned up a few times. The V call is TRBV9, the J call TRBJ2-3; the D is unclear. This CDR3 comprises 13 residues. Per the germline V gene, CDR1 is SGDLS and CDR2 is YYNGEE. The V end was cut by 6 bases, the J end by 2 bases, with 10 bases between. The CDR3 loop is CASNGGFTDTQYF. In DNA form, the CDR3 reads TGTGCCAGCAATGGTGGGTTCACAGATACGCAGTATTTT.

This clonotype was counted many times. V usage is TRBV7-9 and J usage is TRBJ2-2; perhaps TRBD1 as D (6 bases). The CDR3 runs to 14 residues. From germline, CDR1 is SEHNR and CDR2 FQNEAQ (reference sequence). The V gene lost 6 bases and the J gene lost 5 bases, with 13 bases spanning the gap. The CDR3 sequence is CASRDDRTTGELFF. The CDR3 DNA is TGTGCCAGCAGAGATGACAGGACTACCGGGGAGCTGTTTTTT.